These T cell receptor beta chains were read from a single sample in a study of Ad26.COV2.S vaccination and SARS-CoV-2 variants. Profiling relied on immunoSEQ multiplex PCR, and the TCRdb table lists in-frame clones only, not all of them. Of roughly 500,000 clones listed, roughly nine tenths are singletons. The specimen was peripheral blood, collected in a trial of Ad26.COV2.S vaccine versus placebo. The receptors shown here come from a person aged 18-60 years who received the Ad26.COV2.S COVID-19 vaccine or a placebo. Each CDR3 is given with its conserved first and last residue. The D gene is left open where the match is weak. Clone size is stated in some rows and not others, as once, few, many or a class when expanded.

TRBV9	TRBJ2-1	.	.	TGTGCCAGCAGCGTAGACGGCAGGAATGAGCAGTTCTTC	CASSVDGRNEQFF
TRBV29-1	TRBJ2-5	.	.	TGCAGCGTCGGGCGGGGAATCGAGACCCAGTACTTC	CSVGRGIETQYF
TRBV18	TRBJ2-1	.	TRBD2	TGTGCCAGCTCACATAGCGGGGGCGATGAGCAGTTCTTC	CASSHSGGDEQFF
TRBV28	TRBJ1-1	once	.	TGTGCCAGCAGTTTAAGATTGGCGGGTCGGACTGAAGCTTTCTTT	CASSLRLAGRTEAFF
TRBV30	TRBJ1-1	.	.	TGTGCCTGGAGTCGGGTCATGAACACTGAAGCTTTCTTT	CAWSRVMNTEAFF
TRBV28	TRBJ1-4	.	.	TGTGCCAGCAGGTCCGGGACACCTAATGAAAAACTGTTTTTT	CASRSGTPNEKLFF
TRBV11-2	TRBJ1-1	.	.	TGTGCCAGCAGCTTAGAATTCGCTGAAGCTTTCTTT	CASSLEFAEAFF
TRBV4-3	TRBJ1-1	.	.	TGCGCCAGCAGCCTCGATCGAGACACTGAAGCTTTCTTT	CASSLDRDTEAFF
TRBV28	TRBJ2-7	few	.	TGTGCCAGCCGAGGGGGGGTCTCCTACGAGCAGTACTTC	CASRGGVSYEQYF
TRBV7-3	TRBJ2-5	.	.	TGTGCCAGCAGCTCAGGTCCGAGGGAGACCCAGTACTTC	CASSSGPRETQYF
TRBV18	TRBJ2-6	.	TRBD1	TGTGCCAGCTCACCAGGGACAGGGAATTCTGGGGCCAACGTCCTGACTTTC	CASSPGTGNSGANVLTF
TRBV6-5	TRBJ2-2	.	.	TGTGCCAGCAGGGGCAGGGCTACCGGGGAGCTGTTTTTT	CASRGRATGELFF
TRBV3-1/TRBV3-2	TRBJ1-1	.	.	TGTGCCAGCAGGCACGAGGGTGAAGCTTTCTTT	CASRHEGEAFF
TRBV6-6	TRBJ2-2	.	.	TGTGCCAGCACGGGGGCCGGCGGGGAGCTGTTTTTT	CASTGAGGELFF
TRBV19	TRBJ1-1	.	.	TGTGCCAGTAGTAGGGCCCTCTGGACTGAAGCTTTCTTT	CASSRALWTEAFF
TRBV28	TRBJ1-1	.	.	TGTGCCAGCAGTTTATTAACAGTCCAGAACACTGAAGCTTTCTTT	CASSLLTVQNTEAFF
TRBV27	TRBJ2-7	.	TRBD2	TGTGCCAGCAGTTTCACTAGCGGACCACAGTACTTC	CASSFTSGPQYF
TRBV29-1	TRBJ1-1	.	.	TGCAGCGGTGGATGGGGGAACACTGAAGCTTTCTTT	CSGGWGNTEAFF
TRBV3-1/TRBV3-2	TRBJ2-1	.	TRBD1	TGTGCCAGCAGCCTCCGGACAGGATCCTACAATGAGCAGTTCTTC	CASSLRTGSYNEQFF
TRBV20-1	TRBJ2-3	.	.	TGCAGTGCTGCCCCCACAGATACGCAGTATTTT	CSAAPTDTQYF
TRBV5-1	TRBJ1-5	.	.	TGCGCCAGCAGCTTGGACGTCGGGGATTATCAGCCCCAGCATTTT	CASSLDVGDYQPQHF
TRBV29-1	TRBJ2-3	few	TRBD2	TGCAGCCTTGCCGGGACTAGCGGGGGCACAGATACGCAGTATTTT	CSLAGTSGGTDTQYF
TRBV7-3	TRBJ1-1	once	.	TGTGCCAGCAGCTCCGAAGGCGGGGTCTCCGAAGCTTTCTTT	CASSSEGGVSEAFF
TRBV4-3	TRBJ2-3	.	TRBD1	TGCGCCAGCAGCCAAGATAGGGACAGTCGCACAGATACGCAGTATTTT	CASSQDRDSRTDTQYF
TRBV27	TRBJ1-1	.	.	TGTGCCAGCAGAGTAAGAGGGGGGAACACTGAAGCTTTCTTT	CASRVRGGNTEAFF
TRBV5-4	TRBJ1-1	once	.	TGTGCCAGCAGACCCAGGGGAGGGAACACTGAAGCTTTCTTT	CASRPRGGNTEAFF
TRBV5-1	TRBJ1-4	.	TRBD1	TGCGCCAGCAGCTTGGAAGGGACAGGCAATGAAAAACTGTTTTTT	CASSLEGTGNEKLFF
TRBV4-1	TRBJ2-5	.	.	TGCGCCAGCAGCCAAGGCCAGGGAGGCAGCGAGACCCAGTACTTC	CASSQGQGGSETQYF
TRBV5-5	TRBJ1-4	.	.	TGTGCCAGCAGCTATTATAGGGGGACGGCAACTAATGAAAAACTGTTTTTT	CASSYYRGTATNEKLFF
TRBV28	TRBJ1-3	.	.	TGTGCCAGCAGTTCTCTCCCCGGACTTGGAAACACCATATATTTT	CASSSLPGLGNTIYF
TRBV9	TRBJ2-2	.	TRBD2	TGTGCCAGCAGCGTAGTTAGCGGGAGAGTCACCGGGGAGCTGTTTTTT	CASSVVSGRVTGELFF
TRBV15	TRBJ2-7	.	.	TGTGCCACCAGAATTGACAGAACCTACGAGCAGTACTTC	CATRIDRTYEQYF
TRBV4-1	TRBJ2-2	.	TRBD2	TGCGCCAGCTGCCCATGGGATAGCGGGGTTATCGGGGAGCTGTTTTTT	CASCPWDSGVIGELFF
TRBV5-6	TRBJ2-7	.	.	TGTGCCAGCAGCTATGCCAGGGCCTACGAGCAGTACTTC	CASSYARAYEQYF
TRBV9	TRBJ2-3	.	TRBD2	TGTGCCAGCAGCTCCGAGGGACTAGCAACAGATACGCAGTATTTT	CASSSEGLATDTQYF
TRBV6-5	TRBJ2-5	once	.	TGTGCCAGCAGTTACGGGGACGGACAAGAGACCCAGTACTTC	CASSYGDGQETQYF
TRBV5-1	TRBJ2-5	.	.	TGCGCCAGCAGCTTGCCAGGGGCAGAGACCCAGTACTTC	CASSLPGAETQYF
TRBV6-5	TRBJ1-4	.	TRBD1	TGTGCCAGCAGTTTAACAGGGGGGGCGGAAAAACTGTTTTTT	CASSLTGGAEKLFF
TRBV6-2/TRBV6-3	TRBJ2-1	once	.	TGTGCCAGCAGTTACTGGGGGTTTTGGAATGAGCAGTTCTTC	CASSYWGFWNEQFF
TRBV6-5	TRBJ1-6	few	.	TGTGCCAGCGCGACCACCGATAATTCACCCCTCCACTTT	CASATTDNSPLHF
TRBV7-2	TRBJ1-2	.	TRBD1	TGTGCCAGCAGCTTAGACCGGGACAGTAGAGGCTACACCTTC	CASSLDRDSRGYTF
TRBV4-1	TRBJ1-5	.	.	TGCGCCAGCAGCCAACTGGGGGCGATTAGCAATCAGCCCCAGCATTTT	CASSQLGAISNQPQHF
TRBV6-6	TRBJ2-5	.	TRBD1	TGTGCCAGCAGTTCCCGGGACAGACAATACTTC	CASSSRDRQYF
TRBV14	TRBJ1-6	.	.	TGTGCCAGCAGCCACTTAACTGAGTATAATTCACCCCTCCACTTT	CASSHLTEYNSPLHF
TRBV5-1	TRBJ2-5	.	.	TGCGCCAGCAAAGGGGCTGGGGGATCACAAGAGACCCAGTACTTC	CASKGAGGSQETQYF
TRBV4-3	TRBJ1-2	.	TRBD1	TGCGCCAGCAGCCAAGCCGTAATGGACAGGGCGGATGGCTACACCTTC	CASSQAVMDRADGYTF
TRBV28	TRBJ1-4	.	TRBD1	TGTGCCAGCAGCAAACTAACAGGGGGGGAAAAACTGTTTTTT	CASSKLTGGEKLFF
TRBV7-2	TRBJ1-6	.	.	TGTGCCAGCAGCTTAACGCAGGACAGTTCTTCACCCCTCCACTTT	CASSLTQDSSSPLHF
TRBV6-5	TRBJ1-2	.	TRBD1	TGTGCCAGCAGTTTCCAGGGGGGTGGCTACACCTTC	CASSFQGGGYTF